Listed here are 3 T cell receptor beta chains from one sample, sequenced in a study of CD8+ T cells in alopecia areata. Extracted RNA was reverse transcribed into cDNA, the sequencing template. Libraries were prepared by immunoSEQ multiplex PCR; TCRdb keeps only in-frame clonotypes and omits some of them. The profile shows about 150,000 clones, around 87% of them singletons. Sequencing used CD8+ T cells sorted from blood, obtained at week 0. The source is a human donor with alopecia areata.

This chain links TRBV25-1 with TRBJ2-2; D remains ambiguous. The CDR3 covers 14 residues. Germline CDR1 is MGHDK and CDR2 is SYGVNS. The V gene lost 1 base and the J gene lost 5 bases, with 8 bases spanning the gap. The CDR3 spells CASSELAETGELFF. CDR3 nucleotide sequence: TGTGCCAGCAGTGAATTGGCGGAGACCGGGGAGCTGTTTTTT.

Here the CDR3 reads CASSPPTGGATGETQYF. CDR3 DNA: TGTGCCAGCTCACCTCCGACAGGGGGCGCGACGGGGGAGACCCAGTACTTC. The rearrangement joins TRBV18 to TRBJ2-5; 10 nucleotides match TRBD1. Trimming removed 3 bases from V and 5 bases from J; junction bases left unmatched: 12. The CDR3 is made up of 17 amino acids. Germline V gene data show CDR1 as KGHSH and CDR2 as LQKENI.

In nucleotides, the CDR3 is TGTGCCAGCATCATAAGCGGAACAAGCTCCTACAATGAGCAGTTCTTC. It is translated as CASIISGTSSYNEQFF. The chain employs TRBV2 and TRBJ2-1; perhaps TRBD2 as D (5 bases). V was cut by 7 bases and J by 0 bases, with 16 bases left in between. The CDR3 spans 16 residues. Germline V gives CDR1 SNHLY, CDR2 FYNNEI. The complete variable domain, with remaining parts taken from reference TRBV2 and TRBJ2-1, reads EPEVTQTPSHQVTQMGQEVILRCVPISNHLYFYWYRQILGQKVEFLVSFYNNEISEKSEIFDDQFSVERPDGSNFTLKIRSTKLEDSAMYFCASIISGTSSYNEQFFGPGTRLTVL.